The clone carrying this T cell receptor (beta chain) was seen a few times. Germline CDR1 SGHVS, CDR2 FQNEAQ. The germline V and J ends were trimmed by 1 base and 2 bases, with 12 bases remaining between them. This CDR3 has 17 amino acids. This entry belongs to a study of T cells in Graves' hyperthyroidism and ophthalmopathy. RNA transcripts yielded amplified TCR beta CDR3 regions. The HTBI primer set drove a first-round RT-PCR of the TCR CDR3. Each CDR3 protein is one row after TCRdb ran MiXCR on the multiplex PCR reads. The sample lists over 500,000 distinct CDR3 sequences; 15% to 20% were seen once. Sequenced material: blood. The sequence came from a young woman with Graves' ophthalmopathy. The chain couples TRBV7-8 to TRBJ1-6, with D hard to call. This chain's CDR3 is CASSLVRGRPYNSPLHF. CDR3 nucleotide sequence: TGTGCCAGCAGCTTAGTTAGAGGCAGGCCCTATAATTCACCCCTCCACTTT.